This passage covers 6 T cell receptor beta chains from one sample sequenced in a study of blood T cell repertoires in COVID-19. Only in-frame clones appear in the TCRdb table, and some are missing; sequencing was by immunoSEQ multiplex PCR. The sample shows a few hundred thousand clones, roughly 81% of them seen only once. The sequenced sample consisted of PBMCs or T cells enriched from blood (not recorded which). The receptors originated from a woman between 50 and 59 years old who had been exposed to COVID-19.

The V call is TRBV2, the J call TRBJ1-2, with D possibly matching TRBD1 (6 bases). The CDR3 extends over 13 amino acids. Germline CDR1 and CDR2: SNHLY and FYNNEI. Trimming removed 7 bases at V and 3 bases at J, with 12 bases between. The CDR3 loop reads CASIWGQDYGYTF. The CDR3 region has the DNA TGTGCCAGCATTTGGGGGCAGGACTATGGCTACACCTTC.

This chain connects TRBV4-3 to TRBJ1-6; maybe TRBD1 (5 bases). The ends were cut back, 3 bases at V and 6 bases at J, with 12 bases in the middle. The CDR3 totals 15 residues. The germline V gene has CDR1 LGHNA and CDR2 YSLEER. This CDR3 reads CASSQSTATNSPLHF. CDR3 nucleotide sequence: TGCGCCAGCAGCCAGTCGACAGCTACTAATTCACCCCTCCACTTT.

Worth noting for this clone: Other DNA sequences in this sample translate to the same CDR3. The chain recombines TRBV18 with TRBJ1-1, with a tentative D call TRBD1 (5 bases). The CDR3 extends over 14 amino acids. Germline V CDR1 and CDR2: KGHSH, LQKENI. V dropped 3 bases and J dropped 3 bases, with 11 bases sitting between them. CDR3 in DNA: TGTGCCAGCTCACCTAGGACGGGGGACACTGAAGCTTTCTTT. The encoded protein is CASSPRTGDTEAFF.

The chain employs TRBV7-2 and TRBJ1-1; no definite D call. CDR1 and CDR2 (germline): SGHTA, FQGNSA. The CDR3 is 15 amino acids. V was cut by 3 bases and J by 1 base, with 12 bases left in between. In DNA, the CDR3 is TGTGCCAGCAGCTTTTCAGGTTACGGGAACACTGAAGCTTTCTTT. It yields the protein CASSFSGYGNTEAFF.

This chain links TRBV3-1 (or the pseudogene TRBV3-2) with TRBJ1-5, with D possibly matching TRBD1 (5 bases). V was cut by 3 bases and J by 2 bases, with 11 bases left in between. CDR3 length: 15 amino acids. Germline CDR1 reads LGHDT; CDR2 reads YNNKEL (reference sequence). CDR3 residues: CASSHGGPGNQPQHF. CDR3 DNA sequence: TGTGCCAGCAGCCACGGGGGACCTGGCAATCAGCCCCAGCATTTT.

This CDR3 reads CASSLVGSHAAEQYF. The CDR3 DNA reads TGTGCCAGCAGTTTAGTCGGGTCCCACGCGGCCGAGCAGTACTTC. This sequence joins TRBV28 and TRBJ2-7; unclear D gene. The germline V and J ends were trimmed by 2 bases and 6 bases, with 17 bases remaining between them. The germline CDR1 and CDR2 sequences are MDHEN and SYDVKM. This CDR3 is built from 15 residues.